This T cell receptor (beta chain) comes out of a study of blood T cell repertoires in COVID-19. The overall study: Acute and convalescent COVID-19 specimens originated in the United States, Italy and Spain. T cells, B-cell-depleted T cells, or PBMCs provided the cDNA or gDNA that served as material.

This CDR3 contains 13 residues. In germline, CDR1 is SGHKS, CDR2 YYEKEE (reference sequence). Trimming cost V 4 bases and J 5 bases, with 12 bases left between them. As handled by the study authors: Reference gene primer amplification yielded estimated nucleated cell counts. The repertoire was sequenced with immunoSEQ multiplex PCR; TCRdb's copy has only in-frame clones and lacks some. That table gives V, J and clone size, and the DNA gave D and trimming. The sample holds roughly 84,000 clones, over 80% seen once. Sequenced input: peripheral blood. The receptor comes from a man older than 75 with active or convalescent COVID-19. The chain joins TRBV5-5 to TRBJ1-1, with TRBD1 as a possible D gene (6 bases). CDR3 sequence: CASSGAGVTEAFF. In DNA, the CDR3 is TGTGCCAGCAGCGGCGCAGGGGTTACTGAAGCTTTCTTT.